This T cell receptor beta chain emerged from a study of glioma-infiltrating T cells. Using RNA template, CDR3s of TCR alpha and beta were amplified with iRepertoire arm-PCR. A single record per CDR3 protein comes from TCRdb applying MiXCR to the multiplex PCR reads. The table includes fewer than 200,000 distinct CDR3 sequences, around 40% detected once. The CDR3 contains 15 residues. Deletions cut 4 bases from V and 5 bases from J, with 17 bases between. Study-wide results and limits: Only very few CDR3 sequences appeared in both tissue and blood. Gliomas, especially low-grade, showed above-expected tissue-blood divergence; non-neoplastic patients showed below.

This clonotype was seen a few times. The target antigen is unknown. The V and J genes are TRBV12-3 or TRBV12-4 and TRBJ1-2; maybe TRBD1 (5 bases). Source material: glioma tissue, nonneoplastic brain tissue, or PBMCs (not recorded which). This sequence originates from a human donor with low-grade glioma or glioblastoma, undergoing nonglioma brain surgery, or in good health (not recorded which). CDR3 sequence (DNA): TGTGCCAGCAGTTACGTCCGGGACGGGATGTATGGCTACACCTTC. It specifies CASSYVRDGMYGYTF.